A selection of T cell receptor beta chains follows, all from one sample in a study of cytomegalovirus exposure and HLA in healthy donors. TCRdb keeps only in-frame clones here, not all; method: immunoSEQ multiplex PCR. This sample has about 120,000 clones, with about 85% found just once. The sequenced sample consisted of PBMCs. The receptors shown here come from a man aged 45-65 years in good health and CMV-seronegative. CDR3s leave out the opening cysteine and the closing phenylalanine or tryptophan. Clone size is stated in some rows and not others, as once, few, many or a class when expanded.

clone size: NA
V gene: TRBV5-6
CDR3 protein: ASNSWGKDTDTQY

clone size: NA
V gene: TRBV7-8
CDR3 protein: ASSWREGVETQY

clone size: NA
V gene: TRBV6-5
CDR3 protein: ASSWGTETGGSEQY

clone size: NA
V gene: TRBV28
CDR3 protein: ASSLRQVRYGYT

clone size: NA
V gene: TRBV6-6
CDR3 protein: ASRLLGDAGYEQY

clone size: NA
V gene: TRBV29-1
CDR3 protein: SVGVGLDEQY

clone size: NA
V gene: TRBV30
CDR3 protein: AWSSGFQSNYGYT

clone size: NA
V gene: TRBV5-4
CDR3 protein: ASSFGTGNQPQH

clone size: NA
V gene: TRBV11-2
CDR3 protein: ASSLGTANTEAF

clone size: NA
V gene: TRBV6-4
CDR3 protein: ASSSGTGSYNEQF

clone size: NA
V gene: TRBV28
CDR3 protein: ASSLGGARNTEAF

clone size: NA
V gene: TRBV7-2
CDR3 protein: ASSLDRGDQPQH

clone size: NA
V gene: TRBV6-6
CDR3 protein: ASSSTGGGGNEQF

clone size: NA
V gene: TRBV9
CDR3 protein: ASSVAASGSNEQF

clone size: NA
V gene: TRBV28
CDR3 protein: ASSLSREQY

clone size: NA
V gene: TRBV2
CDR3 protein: ASRETSGNTGELF

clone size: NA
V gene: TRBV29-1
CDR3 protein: SGDRGSEQF

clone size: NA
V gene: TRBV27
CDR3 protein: ASSFPGQGAGNEQF

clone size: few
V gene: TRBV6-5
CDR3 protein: ASRGRDSPDTQY

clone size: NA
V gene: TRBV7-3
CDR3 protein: ASSLTGENTEAF

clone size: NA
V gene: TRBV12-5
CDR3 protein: ASGLALLAGVLNEQF

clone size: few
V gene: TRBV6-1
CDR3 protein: ASRSGGLPAGGQF

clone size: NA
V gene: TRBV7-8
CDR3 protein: ASSILAQAKNIQY

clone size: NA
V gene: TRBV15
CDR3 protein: ATSRGGGNRAGYGYT

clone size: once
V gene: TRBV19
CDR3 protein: ASRPTGDNEKLF

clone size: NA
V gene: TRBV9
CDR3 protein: ASSVAGITSGEQY

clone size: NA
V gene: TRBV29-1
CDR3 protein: SVHSGRMGEQY

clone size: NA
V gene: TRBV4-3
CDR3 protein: ASSLAGNQPQH

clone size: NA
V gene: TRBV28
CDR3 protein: ASRTGRGAISETQY

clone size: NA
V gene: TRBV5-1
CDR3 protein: ASSFIKGRGWHYGYT

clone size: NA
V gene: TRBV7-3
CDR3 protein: ASSSQGTRNTGELF

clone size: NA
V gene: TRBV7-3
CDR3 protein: ASSLDSNSPLH

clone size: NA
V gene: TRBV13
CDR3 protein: ASSSYRRMHSYLATNEKLF

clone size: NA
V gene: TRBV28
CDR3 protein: ASSPPPGATNEKLF

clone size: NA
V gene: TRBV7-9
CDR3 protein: ASSFSNTGELF

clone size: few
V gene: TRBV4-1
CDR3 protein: ASSQDSGISYNEQF

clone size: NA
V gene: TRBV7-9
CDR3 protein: ASSLAGRNTEAF

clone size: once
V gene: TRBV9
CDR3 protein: ASSAGQGPQPQH

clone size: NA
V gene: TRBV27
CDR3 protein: ASSQKPGQGSYGYT

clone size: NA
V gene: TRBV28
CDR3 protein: ASRQIREGQPQH

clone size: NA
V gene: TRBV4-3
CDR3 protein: ASSQAAPFLGADTQY

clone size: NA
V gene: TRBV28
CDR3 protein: ASSRSGQGAGELF

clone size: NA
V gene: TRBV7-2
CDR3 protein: ASSLRVYESYEQY

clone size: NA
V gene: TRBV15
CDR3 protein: ATSRRLAGPYEQY

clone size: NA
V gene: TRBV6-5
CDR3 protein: ASSRATQGNSEQY

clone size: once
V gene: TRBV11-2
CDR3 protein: ASSLDPAGGYEQY

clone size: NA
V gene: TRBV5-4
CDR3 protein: ASSSQWRGGGETQY

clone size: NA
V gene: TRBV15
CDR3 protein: ATSRGRSGGRTGELF